This T cell receptor beta chain originates from a study of blood T cell repertoires in COVID-19. Study details: Collection of acute and convalescent COVID-19 samples took place in the United States, Italy and Spain. PBMCs, B-cell-depleted T cells, or T cells provided the cDNA or gDNA that made up the material.

The CDR3 covers 17 residues. Germline-derived CDR1 and CDR2 are KGHSH and LQKENI. V was pared by 3 bases and J by 3 bases, with 8 bases of the junction left unmatched. This clone was counted a single time. The protocol was immunoSEQ multiplex PCR, while the TCRdb copy is restricted to in-frame clones and leaves out a portion. In the table there are approximately 210,000 clones, approximately 91% of which are singletons. This sequence joins TRBV18 and TRBJ2-6; 7 bases are shared with TRBD1. Sequencing was done on a sample of peripheral blood. The receptor comes from a woman between 40 and 55 years old with acute or convalescent COVID-19. CDR3 loop: CASSPGTVVDGANVLTF. As DNA, the CDR3 is TGTGCCAGCTCACCGGGGACAGTTGTGGATGGGGCCAACGTCCTGACTTTC.